This entry is about one T cell receptor (beta chain). The sample belongs to a study of patients and donors after allogeneic stem cell transplantation. The CDR3 runs 18 residues. Losses at the gene ends were 6 bases for V and 6 bases for J; bases not matched to a gene: 12. Germline CDR1 and CDR2: MNHNS and SASEGT. TCRdb reprocessed the RT-PCR reads with MiXCR, giving one entry per CDR3 protein. The repertoire holds about a million distinct CDR3 sequences, with approximately 18% as singletons. The sample was blood, either unsorted or a sorted T cell fraction (not recorded which). The receptor comes from a human donor who was either an allogeneic HSCT recipient or a stem cell or donor lymphocyte infusion donor (not recorded which). It is not recorded whose cells these are; they may come from a transplant donor. The rearrangement uses TRBV6-1 and TRBJ2-2; TRBD2 aligns across 14 bases. CDR3 sequence: CASSPRGLAGGSPGELFF. Here the CDR3 DNA reads TGTGCCAGCAGCCCCCGAGGACTAGCGGGGGGAAGCCCCGGGGAGCTGTTTTTT.